Listed below are T cell receptor beta chains from one sample, sequenced in a study of cytomegalovirus exposure and HLA in healthy donors. TCRdb's table, derived via immunoSEQ multiplex PCR, lists solely in-frame clones and lacks some. The table includes about 110,000 clones, 88% detected once. The sequenced sample consisted of PBMCs. These TCRs come from a woman between 18 and 29 years old in good health and CMV-seronegative. CDR3s include the opening cysteine and the closing phenylalanine or tryptophan. Fields, in order: D gene, J gene, clone size, V gene, CDR3 DNA, CDR3 protein. The D gene is left open where the match is weak. Part of the rows lack a size; the others show once, few, many or a class for expanded clones.

D: TRBD1
J: TRBJ1-1
size: -
V: TRBV6-5
DNA: TGTGCCAGCAGCTGGACAGGGCTGAACACTGAAGCTTTCTTT
CDR3: CASSWTGLNTEAFF

D: TRBD1
J: TRBJ2-7
size: -
V: TRBV19
DNA: TGTGCCAGTAGACCTCACTGGGACAGTTTCTACGAGCAGTACTTC
CDR3: CASRPHWDSFYEQYF

D: -
J: TRBJ2-3
size: -
V: TRBV6-5
DNA: TGTGCCAGCAGTTATTCTGACAGCCGCACAGATACGCAGTATTTT
CDR3: CASSYSDSRTDTQYF

D: -
J: TRBJ1-2
size: -
V: TRBV28
DNA: TGTGCCAGCTGTTCTATTTCCCCAGGGGCTGTGCACTATGGCTACACCTTC
CDR3: CASCSISPGAVHYGYTF

D: TRBD1
J: TRBJ1-2
size: -
V: TRBV4-2
DNA: TGTGCCAGCAGCCAAGGGACAGGGGACTACACCTTC
CDR3: CASSQGTGDYTF

D: -
J: TRBJ1-5
size: -
V: TRBV19
DNA: TGTGCCGCAGGCGGGGGGGGCAATCAGCCCCAGCATTTT
CDR3: CAAGGGGNQPQHF

D: TRBD1
J: TRBJ1-2
size: once
V: TRBV14
DNA: TGTGCCAGCAGCTTTACACAGGGGTATGGCTACACCTTC
CDR3: CASSFTQGYGYTF

D: TRBD2
J: TRBJ2-1
size: -
V: TRBV6-5
DNA: TGTGCCAGCAGTGATCTAGCGGATGAGCAGTTCTTC
CDR3: CASSDLADEQFF

D: TRBD1
J: TRBJ1-5
size: -
V: TRBV28
DNA: TGTGCCAGCAGTCGGGACAGGGTACGCAATCAGCCCCAGCATTTT
CDR3: CASSRDRVRNQPQHF

D: -
J: TRBJ1-2
size: -
V: TRBV19
DNA: TGTGCCAGTAGTATCGGCGCGGGCGGCTACACCTTC
CDR3: CASSIGAGGYTF

D: TRBD1
J: TRBJ2-7
size: -
V: TRBV14
DNA: TGTGCCAGCAGCAGAACGGCCGGGACAGGAATCTACGAGCAGTACTTC
CDR3: CASSRTAGTGIYEQYF

D: -
J: TRBJ2-1
size: -
V: TRBV5-1
DNA: TGCGCCAGCAGCTTGAAACAGGATGAGCAGTTCTTC
CDR3: CASSLKQDEQFF

D: TRBD1
J: TRBJ2-2
size: -
V: TRBV19
DNA: TGTGCCAGTAGTACACAGGGGAAGCTGTTTTTT
CDR3: CASSTQGKLFF

D: -
J: TRBJ1-2
size: -
V: TRBV6-1
DNA: TGTGCCAGCAGTGAACTCGGGTCTTCGTATGGCTACACCTTC
CDR3: CASSELGSSYGYTF

D: TRBD1
J: TRBJ2-2
size: -
V: TRBV18
DNA: TGTGCCAGCTCTCTTGGACAGGCCATCGGGGAGCTGTTTTTT
CDR3: CASSLGQAIGELFF

D: TRBD1
J: TRBJ2-7
size: -
V: TRBV7-9
DNA: TGTGCCAGCAGCCCGACAGGGGTGGACAACGAGCAGTACTTC
CDR3: CASSPTGVDNEQYF

D: -
J: TRBJ2-5
size: -
V: TRBV23-1
DNA: TGCGCCAGCAGTCAAGCCCCTTTGACAGAAAGGGGGTGGGGCTCTCAAGAGACCCAGTACTTC
CDR3: CASSQAPLTERGWGSQETQYF

D: TRBD2
J: TRBJ2-1
size: -
V: TRBV7-9
DNA: TGTGCCAGCAGCTTCGGAGCGGGACCCGGGAATGAGCAGTTCTTC
CDR3: CASSFGAGPGNEQFF

D: -
J: TRBJ2-7
size: -
V: TRBV27
DNA: TGTGCCAGCAGTTTTGGCGGTGGACTCGAGCAGTACTTC
CDR3: CASSFGGGLEQYF

D: TRBD1
J: TRBJ2-3
size: -
V: TRBV5-4
DNA: TGTGCCAGCAGCTTGAGACAGGGGAATACAGATACGCAGTATTTT
CDR3: CASSLRQGNTDTQYF

D: TRBD1
J: TRBJ2-7
size: -
V: TRBV4-1
DNA: TGCGCCAGCAGCCAAGCCGGGACAGGGGTTTACGAGCAGTACTTC
CDR3: CASSQAGTGVYEQYF

D: -
J: TRBJ2-5
size: -
V: TRBV14
DNA: TGTGCCAGCAGCCAAGAAAAGGTGTCCGGGGAGACCCAGTACTTC
CDR3: CASSQEKVSGETQYF

D: -
J: TRBJ1-4
size: -
V: TRBV7-8
DNA: TGTGCCAGCAGCTCAAGGTGGTTTCGGCAGGTTGCAACTAATGAAAAACTGTTTTTT
CDR3: CASSSRWFRQVATNEKLFF

D: TRBD1
J: TRBJ2-7
size: -
V: TRBV5-6
DNA: TGTGCCAGCAGCTATGTGGGACAGGGGAACGAGCAGTACTTC
CDR3: CASSYVGQGNEQYF

D: TRBD1
J: TRBJ2-7
size: -
V: TRBV28
DNA: TGTGCCAGCAGTTTCTCGACAGGGGGGACCTACGAGCAGTACTTC
CDR3: CASSFSTGGTYEQYF

D: -
J: TRBJ2-7
size: -
V: TRBV7-9
DNA: TGTGCCAGCAGCGGTCGGACGGGAATCTACGAGCAGTACTTC
CDR3: CASSGRTGIYEQYF

D: -
J: TRBJ1-1
size: -
V: TRBV6-5
DNA: TGTGCCAGCACCTTCCTACAGGGAACTGAAGCTTTCTTT
CDR3: CASTFLQGTEAFF

D: TRBD2
J: TRBJ2-7
size: few
V: TRBV6-6
DNA: TGTGCCAGCGGGGAGGGCTACGAGCAGTACTTC
CDR3: CASGEGYEQYF

D: TRBD1
J: TRBJ1-2
size: -
V: TRBV7-9
DNA: TGTGCCAGCAGCTTGAGGACAGGGAACTATGGCTACACCTTC
CDR3: CASSLRTGNYGYTF

D: -
J: TRBJ2-7
size: -
V: TRBV6-5
DNA: TGTGCCAGCAGATTCAAAGGGGGGGCCTACGAGCAGTACTTC
CDR3: CASRFKGGAYEQYF

D: TRBD1
J: TRBJ1-2
size: -
V: TRBV2
DNA: TGTGCCAGCAGCTATAACCCGGGACAGGGAGGCTACACCTTC
CDR3: CASSYNPGQGGYTF

D: TRBD1
J: TRBJ1-1
size: -
V: TRBV6-1
DNA: TGTGCCAGCAGTGCACAGGGGTGGGACACTGAAGCTTTCTTT
CDR3: CASSAQGWDTEAFF

D: -
J: TRBJ2-1
size: -
V: TRBV6-1
DNA: TGTGCCAGCAGTGAAGAGCCGGGGGATAGCTCCTACAATGAGCAGTTCTTC
CDR3: CASSEEPGDSSYNEQFF

D: -
J: TRBJ1-5
size: -
V: TRBV28
DNA: TGTGCCAGCAGTGGAAAAAAGGGGTCGCAGGGTGGTAATCAGCCCCAGCATTTT
CDR3: CASSGKKGSQGGNQPQHF

D: -
J: TRBJ1-2
size: -
V: TRBV25-1
DNA: TGTGCCAGCAGTGGAGAGACAGCAAACTATGGCTACACCTTC
CDR3: CASSGETANYGYTF

D: -
J: TRBJ2-7
size: -
V: TRBV5-1
DNA: TGCGCCAGCAGCTCCACCAGCGGTACCTACGAGCAGTACTTC
CDR3: CASSSTSGTYEQYF

D: TRBD1
J: TRBJ2-6
size: -
V: TRBV7-6
DNA: TGTGCCAGCAGCTTACTGGGACAGGGGGCCTCTGGGGCCAACGTCCTGACTTTC
CDR3: CASSLLGQGASGANVLTF

D: -
J: TRBJ1-4
size: -
V: TRBV4-3
DNA: TGCGCCAGCAGCCAACCCTCTCGGAATGAAAAACTGTTTTTT
CDR3: CASSQPSRNEKLFF

D: -
J: TRBJ1-3
size: -
V: TRBV19
DNA: TGTGCCAGTAGTATAGAAGGAGACTACCACTCTGGAAACACCATATATTTT
CDR3: CASSIEGDYHSGNTIYF

D: -
J: TRBJ2-2
size: -
V: TRBV11-2
DNA: TGTGCCAGCAGCCCGGACACCGGGGAGCTGTTTTTT
CDR3: CASSPDTGELFF

D: -
J: TRBJ1-2
size: -
V: TRBV6-5
DNA: TGTGCCAGCAGCTACAAACGCGTATCCTATGGCTACACCTTC
CDR3: CASSYKRVSYGYTF

D: -
J: TRBJ1-5
size: -
V: TRBV6-1
DNA: TGTGCCAGCAGTGACAAACAGGGTGGTCAGCCCCAGCATTTT
CDR3: CASSDKQGGQPQHF